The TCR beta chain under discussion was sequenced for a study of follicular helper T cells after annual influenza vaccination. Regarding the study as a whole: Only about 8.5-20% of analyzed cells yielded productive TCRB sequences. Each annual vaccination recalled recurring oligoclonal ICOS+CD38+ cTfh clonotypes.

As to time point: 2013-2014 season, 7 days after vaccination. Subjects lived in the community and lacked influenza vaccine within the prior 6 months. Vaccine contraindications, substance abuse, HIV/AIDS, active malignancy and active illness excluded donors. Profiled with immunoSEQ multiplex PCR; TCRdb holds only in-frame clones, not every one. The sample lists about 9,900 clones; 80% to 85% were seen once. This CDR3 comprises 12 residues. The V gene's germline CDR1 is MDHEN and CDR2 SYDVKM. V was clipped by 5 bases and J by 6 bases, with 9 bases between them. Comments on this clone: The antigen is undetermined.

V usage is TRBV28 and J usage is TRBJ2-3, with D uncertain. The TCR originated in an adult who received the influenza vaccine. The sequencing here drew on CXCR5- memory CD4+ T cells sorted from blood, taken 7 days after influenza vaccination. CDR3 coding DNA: TGTGCCAGCAGTCCCTCCGAGGATACGCAGTATTTT. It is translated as CASSPSEDTQYF.